This TCR beta chain was retrieved from a study of OX40 agonist ivuxolimab in advanced cancers. In the study overall: The costimulatory receptor OX40 (CD134) was targeted by ivuxolimab, a fully human IgG2 agonistic monoclonal antibody. Intravenous ivuxolimab was administered to patients every 2 weeks at six dose levels: 0.01, 0.1, 0.3, 1.5, 3 and 10 mg/kg. Among the 52 dose-escalation patients, around 20 had hepatocellular carcinoma, roughly 15 melanoma, 9 renal cell carcinoma and 9 head and neck cancer. A male proportion of 70% to 90% and a mean age of approximately 58 years, ranging from 23 to 79, were recorded for the dose-escalation cohort. Patients were allowed to have had prior anti-PD-1, anti-PD-L1 or anti-CTLA-4 therapy, and 40% of the dose-escalation patients had been treated with checkpoint inhibitors. Three dose-escalation patients achieved partial responses, one with hepatocellular carcinoma and two with cutaneous melanoma. Peripheral TCRbeta sequencing was intended to test whether TCR sequence diversity was altered and clonal T-cell expansion was caused by ivuxolimab. The paper describes the monotherapy dose-escalation part (N of about 47 patients) of the phase I trial of ivuxolimab. Broader findings and caveats from the paper: On average, CD8+ T cells showed more expanded clones than CD4+ T cells after ivuxolimab. At doses of 0.1 to 3.0 mg/kg, clonal expansion of both CD4+ and CD8+ blood T cells was observed from baseline to week 6. Antigen specificity was not determined for the clonally expanded peripheral T cells. Low levels of normalized T-cell clonal expansion were also seen in some patients who did not respond. In the 0.1-3.0 mg/kg groups, partial responders were among the patients with the lowest normalized peripheral clonal expansion, particularly in CD8+ T cells.

Genomic DNA was isolated from the sorted cells so that the TCRbeta CDR3 region could be sequenced. The immunoSEQ Assay was used for sequencing of TCRbeta CDR3 regions. Drawn from immuneACCESS, this table holds only the in-frame rearrangements with V and J called that TCRdb kept. Clones are partly lost; checked studies trace under half to an unresolved V gene and leave the rest unexplained. The sample table lists nearly 50,000 clones, around nine tenths of them with a count of one. 1.9% of the sample belongs to the ten largest clones. Remarks on this clone: The antigen it binds to is not known. No much larger clone is present one base from it, and per-base qualities are unavailable.

The trial excluded patients who had a history of autoimmune disease or were on systemic immunosuppression. Peripheral blood for TCR sequencing was collected from all dose cohorts at baseline, on cycle 4 day 1, and on cycle 7 day 1. The samples were drawn from a first-in-human, open-label, multicenter phase I dose-escalation trial of ivuxolimab. Adults with locally advanced or metastatic head and neck squamous cell, hepatocellular, melanoma or renal cell carcinoma were enrolled in the trial. Before TCR sequencing, CD4+ and CD8+ T cells were separately sorted from peripheral blood. The CDR3 goes from the cysteine to the phenylalanine over 14 residues. Only the CDR3 DNA stays, 42 bases, in frame from base 1. Trimming takes 6 bases from V and 2 bases from J, and the germline ends sit 14 bases apart. Via the germline V gene (reference sequence), CDR1 is MNHEY and CDR2 SMNVEV.

The input for sequencing was CD4+ or CD8+ T cells sorted from blood, taken in a trial of the OX40 agonist ivuxolimab. Here the chain combines TRBV27 and TRBJ2-7; the D gene is perhaps TRBD1, from 7 matching bases. This sequence was found in an adult with an advanced solid tumor such as melanoma, head and neck, liver or kidney cancer. The nucleotide sequence is given as TGTGCCAGCAGCAGGGGGGTACCTCCCTACGAGCAGTACTTC. Translated, this is CASSRGVPPYEQYF.